This paragraph reports one TCR beta chain. Its antigen is not yet known. No base quality information exists; no much larger clone differs at one position. The immunoSEQ Assay, a bias-controlled multiplex PCR, was used to amplify TCRbeta CDR3 regions from genomic DNA. For the original study's pipeline: Nucleated cell counts per sample were estimated from amplification of reference gene primers within the assay. To quantify the absolute abundance of each unique TCRbeta CDR3 rearrangement, sequence reads were collapsed and filtered. For each sample, productive Simpson clonality was calculated by taking the square root of Simpson's diversity index across productive rearrangements. TCRdb holds this immuneACCESS table with in-frame rearrangements only. Some clones are missing; in checked studies, unresolved V genes explain under half, and the rest has no known cause. V, J and clone size are taken as reported in that table, and D and trimming were inferred from the DNA itself. This sample holds tens of thousands of clones; roughly 89% were observed only once. Less than 6.5% of the sample is held by the ten biggest clonotypes.

Each collaborating institution followed its own protocols to collect whole blood in K2EDTA tubes. For TCRbeta analysis, collaborators shipped samples in one of three forms: frozen whole blood, isolated PBMCs, or DNA extracted from either of those sample types. CDR3 length: 14 amino acids, cysteine to phenylalanine. Left in the record is the CDR3 DNA by itself, 42 bases read in frame from the first base. CDR1 SNHLY and CDR2 FYNNEI are derived from the germline V gene. V and J are truncated by 6 bases and 3 bases respectively, leaving an intervening sequence of 15 bases. The sample comes from a study of blood T cell repertoires in COVID-19 (dated by TCRdb to about 2020). With respect to the entire study: The collaborator samples originated in the United States, Italy and Spain and spanned the acute and convalescent phases of COVID-19. The prospective study material was composed of cDNA or gDNA derived from T cells, B-cell-depleted T cells, or PBMCs. Deeply sampled blood TCRbeta repertoires from subjects exposed to, actively infected with, or recovered from COVID-19 were included in the dataset. The repertoires were released in a freely available public database intended as a resource for research on the immune response to SARS-CoV-2. The samples were drawn from two sources: the first 160 participants of the ongoing ImmuneRACE study, and 1,200 or so subjects contributed by 6 global collaborators. The sample metadata nearly always contained a de-identified subject ID, COVID-19 status, age in years and sex. Where available, HLA class I and class II types were taken from metadata supplied by the sample provider and were not determined by assay-based typing.

Overall study outcomes, separate from this receptor: The quantity of clinical and demographic metadata differed by source and by participant and was supplied without curation.

The sequence links TRBV2 to TRBJ2-7; a weak D assignment points to TRBD2 (6 bases agree). Sequenced material: peripheral blood. This receptor was taken from a woman of 80 years or more with active COVID-19. The nucleotide sequence is given as TGTGCCAGCAGGGGGCGGGGCACCAGCTACGAGCAGTACTTC. It translates as CASRGRGTSYEQYF.